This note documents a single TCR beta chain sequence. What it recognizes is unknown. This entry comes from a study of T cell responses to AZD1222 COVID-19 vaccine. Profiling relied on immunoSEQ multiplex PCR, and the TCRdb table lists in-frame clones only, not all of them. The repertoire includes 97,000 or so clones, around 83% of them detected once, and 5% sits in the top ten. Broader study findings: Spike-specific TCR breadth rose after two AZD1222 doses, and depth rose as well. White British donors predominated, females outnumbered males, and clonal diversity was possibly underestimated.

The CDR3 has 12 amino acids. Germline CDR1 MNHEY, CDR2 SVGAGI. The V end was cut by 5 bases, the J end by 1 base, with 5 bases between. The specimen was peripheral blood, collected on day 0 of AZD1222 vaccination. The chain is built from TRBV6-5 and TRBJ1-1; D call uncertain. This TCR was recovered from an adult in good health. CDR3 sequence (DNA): TGTGCCAGCAGTAAACAGAACACTGAAGCTTTCTTT. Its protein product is CASSKQNTEAFF.